Listed here are 16 T cell receptor beta chains from one sample, sequenced in a study of shared clonotypes between healthy human individuals. TCRdb's copy holds only in-frame clones and misses some; the assay was immunoSEQ multiplex PCR. This table holds about 2.1 million clones, about 92% found once. The naive CD8 subset, CD45RO-negative cells positively selected for CCR7, excluded terminally differentiated effector memory CD45RA+ cells. Sequencing used naive CD8+ T cells from PBMCs. The source of these receptors is a young man in good health. Some clones in this sample may be carry-over from other donors' samples.

This rearrangement joins TRBV6-5 to TRBJ1-1, with 7 bases aligning to TRBD1. Trimming cost V 0 bases and J 4 bases; bases outside gene matches: 5. The germline V gene encodes CDR1 MNHEY and CDR2 SVGAGI. This CDR3 is built from 15 residues. CDR3 sequence reads: CASSYSGTAPTEAFF. CDR3 in DNA: TGTGCCAGCAGTTACTCTGGGACAGCCCCCACTGAAGCTTTCTTT.

V is TRBV25-1 and J is TRBJ1-1, with D perhaps matching TRBD1 (5 bases). Germline V lookup: CDR1 MGHDK, CDR2 SYGVNS. The CDR3 sequence is 14 residues long. Between the trimmed V and J ends, which lost 10 bases and 6 bases, there was a span of 21 bases. CDR3 in DNA: TGTGCCACCCGGTGGGGGGGACCGCCCCCTGAAGCTTTCTTT. Its translation: CATRWGGPPPEAFF.

The CDR3 is CASSDTGARWGTGELFF. The CDR3 nucleotides are TGTGCCAGTAGCGACACAGGGGCGCGTTGGGGCACCGGGGAGCTGTTTTTT. The chain carries TRBV19 and TRBJ2-2; 7 nucleotides match TRBD1. Germline CDR1 is LNHDA and CDR2 is SQIVND (reference sequence). After removal of 6 bases from V and 4 bases from J, the junction contained 14 bases not matched to a gene. The CDR3 runs 17 residues. The whole variable domain, filled in from reference TRBV19 and TRBJ2-2, reads DGGITQSPKYLFRKEGQNVTLSCEQNLNHDAMYWYRQDPGQGLRLIYYSQIVNDFQKGDIAEGYSVSREKKESFPLTVTSAQKNPTAFYLCASSDTGARWGTGELFFGEGSRLTVL.

V is TRBV9 and J is TRBJ2-7, with 13 bases aligning to TRBD2. The V gene's germline CDR1 is SGDLS and CDR2 YYNGEE. This CDR3 has 16 amino acids. The ends lost 3 bases at V and 5 bases at J; junction bases unmatched: 8. The CDR3 DNA is TGTGCCAGCAGCGCCCACAGGACTAGCGGGAGCAACGAGCAGTACTTC. Protein sequence: CASSAHRTSGSNEQYF.

The chain uses TRBV6-1 and TRBJ1-1; 7 bases line up with TRBD1. This CDR3 is 12 amino acids long. V gave up 6 bases and J gave up 6 bases; unmatched junction bases: 4. Germline V CDR1 and CDR2: MNHNS, SASEGT. In DNA form, the CDR3 reads TGTGCCAGCAGCCCAGGGGGGCCTGAAGCTTTCTTT. This codes for CASSPGGPEAFF.

As concerns this clone: The junction departs from germline at one end; a sequencing error may be responsible. V usage is TRBV6-1 and J usage is TRBJ2-3; unclear D gene. Germline CDR1 MNHNS, CDR2 SASEGT. This CDR3 spans 17 amino acids. The CDR3 region is CASSKARSSGSTDTQYF. CDR3 bases: TGTGCCAGCAGTAAAGCCCGGTCTAGTGGGAGCACAGATACGCAGTATTTT.

The CDR3 DNA is TGTGCCAGTAGTACCTTCACAACCGATACGCAGTATTTT. Amino acids: CASSTFTTDTQYF. The chain joins TRBV19 to TRBJ2-3; D is undetermined. The ends were cut back, 4 bases at V and 6 bases at J, with 11 bases in the middle. Germline assignment: CDR1 LNHDA and CDR2 SQIVND (reference sequence). There are 13 residues in the CDR3.

The chain joins TRBV25-1 to TRBJ2-7; 10 positions match TRBD2. The germline V gene encodes CDR1 MGHDK and CDR2 SYGVNS. This CDR3 comprises 14 residues. The ends lost 8 bases at V and 4 bases at J; junction bases unmatched: 8. The CDR3 spells CASYGLADIYEQYF. Here the CDR3 DNA reads TGTGCCAGCTATGGACTAGCGGACATTTACGAGCAGTACTTC.

The rearrangement links TRBV7-9 to TRBJ1-5; a possible D gene is TRBD1 (6 bases). Germline loops: CDR1 SEHNR, CDR2 FQNEAQ (reference sequence). This CDR3 region has 15 residues. V dropped 5 bases and J dropped 3 bases, with 14 bases sitting between them. In nucleotides, the CDR3 is TGTGCCAGCAGCCCGAGTGGGGACATCAATCAGCCCCAGCATTTT. It specifies CASSPSGDINQPQHF.

The chain is built from TRBV27 and TRBJ2-2; the match to TRBD2 covers 7 bases. This CDR3 is built from 16 residues. Germline lookup yields CDR1 MNHEY and CDR2 SMNVEV (reference sequence). J lost 7 bases, V lost 2 bases, and 10 bases had no gene match. This CDR3 reads CASSLGAGEWFGELFF. In DNA, the CDR3 is TGTGCCAGCAGTTTAGGGGCGGGGGAATGGTTCGGGGAGCTGTTTTTT.

This chain uses TRBV9 with TRBJ1-1, with TRBD1 identical over 9 bases. The V and J ends lost 4 bases and 8 bases, in that order; junction bases with no gene match: 3. The CDR3 totals 12 residues. Germline assignment: CDR1 SGDLS and CDR2 YYNGEE. The CDR3 region is CASSRDRGEAFF. As DNA, the CDR3 is TGTGCCAGCAGCCGAGACAGGGGGGAAGCTTTCTTT.

DNA for the CDR3: TGTGCCAGCAGGGGGGCTTTCTTT. It codes for CASRGAFF. The chain employs TRBV6-6 and TRBJ1-1; D ambiguous. Between the trimmed V and J ends, which lost 6 bases and 11 bases, there was a span of 4 bases. In germline, CDR1 is MNHNY, CDR2 SVGAGI (reference sequence). The CDR3 contains 8 residues.

This clone occurred once. This chain links TRBV13 with TRBJ2-2; D is unresolved. Germline V gene data show CDR1 as PRHDT and CDR2 as FYEKMQ (reference sequence). The length of the CDR3 is 14 residues. V was trimmed by 4 bases and J by 0 bases, leaving 6 bases between them. CDR3 in DNA: TGTGCCAGCAGCTCCGGAACGAACACCGGGGAGCTGTTTTTT. This translates into CASSSGTNTGELFF.

The DNA for the CDR3 is TGCGCCAGCAGCTTGCAGGGGACAGAAGGAAGAGAAAGTAACTATGGCTACACCTTC. Its translation is CASSLQGTEGRESNYGYTF. V and J are TRBV5-1 and TRBJ1-2, with TRBD1 identical over 7 bases. This CDR3 has 19 residues. The germline gives CDR1 SGHRS, CDR2 YFSETQ. V gave up 1 base and J gave up 1 base; unmatched junction bases: 16.

This rearrangement joins TRBV21-1 to TRBJ1-5; the D call in the table, TRBD1, was not verified against the DNA. TRBV21-1 is given as a pseudogene. The CDR3 is made up of 15 amino acids. The CDR3: CASKGTLDRDQPQHF. The DNA for the CDR3 is TGTGCCAGCAAGGGGACCCTGGACAGGGATCAGCCCCAGCATTTT.

V is TRBV11-2 and J is TRBJ2-1; D assignment may be TRBD1 or TRBD2 (5 bases each). Trimming left V 4 bases short and J 3 bases short, with 16 bases between. Germline assignment: CDR1 SGHAT and CDR2 FQNNGV. This CDR3 has 16 amino acids. CDR3 loop: CASSSLPGRNYNEQFF. Here the CDR3 DNA reads TGTGCCAGCAGCTCTTTACCGGGACGTAACTACAATGAGCAGTTCTTC.